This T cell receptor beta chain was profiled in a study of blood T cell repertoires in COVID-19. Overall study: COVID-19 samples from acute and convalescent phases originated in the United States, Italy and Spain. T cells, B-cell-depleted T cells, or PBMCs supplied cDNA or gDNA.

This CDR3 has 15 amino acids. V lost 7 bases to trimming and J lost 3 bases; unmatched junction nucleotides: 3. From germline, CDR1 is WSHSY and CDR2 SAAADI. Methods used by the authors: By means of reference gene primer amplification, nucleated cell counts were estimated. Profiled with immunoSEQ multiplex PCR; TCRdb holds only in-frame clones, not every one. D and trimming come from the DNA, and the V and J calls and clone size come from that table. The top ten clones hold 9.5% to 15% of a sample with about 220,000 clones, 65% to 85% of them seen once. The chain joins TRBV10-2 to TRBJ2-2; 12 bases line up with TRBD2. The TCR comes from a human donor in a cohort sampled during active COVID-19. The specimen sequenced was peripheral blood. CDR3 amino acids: CASTSGRAHTGELFF. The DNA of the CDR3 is TGCGCCAGCACTAGCGGGAGGGCCCACACCGGGGAGCTGTTTTTT.